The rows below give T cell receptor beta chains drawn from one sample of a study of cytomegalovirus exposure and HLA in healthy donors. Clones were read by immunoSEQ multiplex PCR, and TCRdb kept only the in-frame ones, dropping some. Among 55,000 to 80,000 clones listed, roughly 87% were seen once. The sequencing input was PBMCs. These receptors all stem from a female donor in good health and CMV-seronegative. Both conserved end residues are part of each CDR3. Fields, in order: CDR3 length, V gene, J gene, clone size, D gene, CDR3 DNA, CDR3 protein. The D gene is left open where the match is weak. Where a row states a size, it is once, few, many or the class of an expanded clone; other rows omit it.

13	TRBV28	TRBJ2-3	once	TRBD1	TGTGCCAGCAGTTTGGGGACAGGGGATACGCAGTATTTT	CASSLGTGDTQYF
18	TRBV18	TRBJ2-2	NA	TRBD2	TGTGCCAGCTCACCTATGCCCGGGACTAGCCCGAACACCGGGGAGCTGTTTTTT	CASSPMPGTSPNTGELFF
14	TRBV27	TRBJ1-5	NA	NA	TGTGCCAGCAGCCTTTACAGGGAGAATCAGCCCCAGCATTTT	CASSLYRENQPQHF
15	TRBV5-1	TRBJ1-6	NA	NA	TGCGCCAGCAGCTTGGGGCAGCAGGGGAATTCACCCCTCCACTTT	CASSLGQQGNSPLHF
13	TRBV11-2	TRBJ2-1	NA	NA	TGTGCCAGCAGCTTAAGTCAGAGAGGTGAGCAGTTCTTC	CASSLSQRGEQFF
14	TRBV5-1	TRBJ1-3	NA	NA	TGCGCCAGCAGCCCTCTTGGACAGGGAAACACCATATATTTT	CASSPLGQGNTIYF
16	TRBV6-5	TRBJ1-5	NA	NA	TGTGCCAGCAGTTACTCGACAAACCCCCGCAATCAGCCCCAGCATTTT	CASSYSTNPRNQPQHF
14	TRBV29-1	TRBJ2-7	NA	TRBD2	TGCAGCGTTGGTAGGCTAGCGGGCGCTGGGGAGCAGTACTTC	CSVGRLAGAGEQYF
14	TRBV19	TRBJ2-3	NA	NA	TGTGCCAGTAGTATAAGGCGCGGGGCAGATACGCAGTATTTT	CASSIRRGADTQYF
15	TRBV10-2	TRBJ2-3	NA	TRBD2	TGCGCCAGCATCGAGCGGGGGGGGATAGGAGATACGCAGTATTTT	CASIERGGIGDTQYF
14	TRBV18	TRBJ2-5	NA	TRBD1	TGTGCCAGCTCACTGGACAGGGCTGCAGAGACCCAGTACTTC	CASSLDRAAETQYF
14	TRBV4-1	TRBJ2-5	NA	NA	TGCGCCAGCAGTCGGGTTTCGGTACAAGAGACCCAGTACTTC	CASSRVSVQETQYF
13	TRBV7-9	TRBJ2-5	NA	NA	TGTGCCAGCAGCTTATCCAGACAAGAGACCCAGTACTTC	CASSLSRQETQYF
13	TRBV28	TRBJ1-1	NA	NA	TGTGCCAGCAGTCTAGGGACTTTCTTTATAGCTTTCTTT	CASSLGTFFIAFF
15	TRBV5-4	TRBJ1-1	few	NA	TGTGCCAGCAGTCGACCCCCGGGGTCATCCCCTGAAGCTTTCTTT	CASSRPPGSSPEAFF
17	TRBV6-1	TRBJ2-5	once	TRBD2	TGTGCCAGCAGTAAAGTGCTAAGCGGGAGAAAAGGAGAGACCCAGTACTTC	CASSKVLSGRKGETQYF
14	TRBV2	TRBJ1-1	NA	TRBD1	TGTGCCAGCAGTCGACAGGGGGCAAACACTGAAGCTTTCTTT	CASSRQGANTEAFF
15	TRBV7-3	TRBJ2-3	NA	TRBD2	TGTGCCAGCAGCTTAATGGGGGGGGGCACAGATACGCAGTATTTT	CASSLMGGGTDTQYF
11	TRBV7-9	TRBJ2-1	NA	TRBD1	TGTGCCAGCAGCCTGGGACAGGGGCAGTTCTTC	CASSLGQGQFF
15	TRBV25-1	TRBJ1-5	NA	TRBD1	TGTGCCAGCAGTGACTCCAGACAGGGTAGTCAGCCCCAGCATTTT	CASSDSRQGSQPQHF
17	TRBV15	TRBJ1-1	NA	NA	TGTGCCACCAGCAGAGATATTTCGGCAGGGGCAAACACTGAAGCTTTCTTT	CATSRDISAGANTEAFF
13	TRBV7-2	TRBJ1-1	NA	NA	TGTGCCAGCCGTGTAGGGGAGAACACTGAAGCTTTCTTT	CASRVGENTEAFF
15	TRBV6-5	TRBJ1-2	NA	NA	TGTGCCAGCAGTTATTCGGGGGGCAGAAGCTATGGCTACACCTTC	CASSYSGGRSYGYTF
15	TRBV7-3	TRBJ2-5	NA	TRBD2	TGTGCCAGCAGCTTGACGGGACTAGGGGTGGAGACCCAGTACTTC	CASSLTGLGVETQYF
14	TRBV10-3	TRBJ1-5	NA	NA	TGTGCCATCAGTGAGAGGAGAGAGACGAAGGCCCAGCATTTT	CAISERRETKAQHF
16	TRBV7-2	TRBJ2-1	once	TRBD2	TGTGCCAGCAGCTTAGAGGCTAGCGGGGGGGGCAATGAGCAGTTCTTC	CASSLEASGGGNEQFF
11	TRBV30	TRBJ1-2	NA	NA	TGTGCCCTTTCTGCTAACTATGGCTACACCTTC	CALSANYGYTF